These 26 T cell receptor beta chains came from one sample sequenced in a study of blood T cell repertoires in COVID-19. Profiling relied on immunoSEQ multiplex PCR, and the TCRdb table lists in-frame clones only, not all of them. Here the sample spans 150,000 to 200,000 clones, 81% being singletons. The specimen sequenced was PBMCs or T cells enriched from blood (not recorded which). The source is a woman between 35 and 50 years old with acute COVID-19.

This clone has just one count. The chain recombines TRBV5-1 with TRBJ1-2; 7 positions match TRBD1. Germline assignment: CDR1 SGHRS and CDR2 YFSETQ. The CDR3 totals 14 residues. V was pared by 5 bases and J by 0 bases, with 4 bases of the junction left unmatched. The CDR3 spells CASSGDRANYGYTF. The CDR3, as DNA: TGCGCCAGCAGTGGGGACAGAGCTAACTATGGCTACACCTTC. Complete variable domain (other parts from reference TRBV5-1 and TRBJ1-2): KAGVTQTPRYLIKTRGQQVTLSCSPISGHRSVSWYQQTPGQGLQFLFEYFSETQRNKGNFPGRFSGRQFSNSRSEMNVSTLELGDSALYLCASSGDRANYGYTFGSGTRLTVV.

The CDR3 bases are TGCGCCAGCAGCTCTCAACTAGAGGGCACAGATACGCAGTATTTT. Its translation is CASSSQLEGTDTQYF. V is TRBV5-1 and J is TRBJ2-3; maybe TRBD2 (5 bases). Trimming shortened V by 3 bases and J by 1 base, and 12 bases separated the two germline ends. Germline V CDR1 and CDR2: SGHRS, YFSETQ. CDR3 length: 15 amino acids.

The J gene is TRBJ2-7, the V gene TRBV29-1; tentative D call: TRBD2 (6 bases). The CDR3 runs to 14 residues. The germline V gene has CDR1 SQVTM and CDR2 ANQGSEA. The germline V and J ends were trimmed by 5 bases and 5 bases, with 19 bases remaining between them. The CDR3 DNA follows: TGCAGCGTTCGGCGGGGCCCCCTGAGGGACGAGCAGTACTTC. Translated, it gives CSVRRGPLRDEQYF.

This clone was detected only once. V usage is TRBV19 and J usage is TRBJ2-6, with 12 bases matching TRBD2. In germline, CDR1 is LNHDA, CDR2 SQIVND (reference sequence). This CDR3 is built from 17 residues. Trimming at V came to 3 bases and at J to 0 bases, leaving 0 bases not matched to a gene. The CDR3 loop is CASSMTSGSSGANVLTF. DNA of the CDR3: TGTGCCAGTAGTATGACTAGCGGGAGCTCTGGGGCCAACGTCCTGACTTTC. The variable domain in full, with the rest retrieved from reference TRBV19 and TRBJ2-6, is DGGITQSPKYLFRKEGQNVTLSCEQNLNHDAMYWYRQDPGQGLRLIYYSQIVNDFQKGDIAEGYSVSREKKESFPLTVTSAQKNPTAFYLCASSMTSGSSGANVLTFGAGSRLTVL.

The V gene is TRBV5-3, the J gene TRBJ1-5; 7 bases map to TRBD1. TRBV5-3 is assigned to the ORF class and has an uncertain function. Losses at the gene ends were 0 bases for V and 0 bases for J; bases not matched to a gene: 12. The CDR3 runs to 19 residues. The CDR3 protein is CARSLGGRDSFFSNQPQHF. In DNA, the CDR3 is TGTGCCAGAAGCTTGGGGGGCCGGGACAGCTTTTTTAGCAATCAGCCCCAGCATTTT.

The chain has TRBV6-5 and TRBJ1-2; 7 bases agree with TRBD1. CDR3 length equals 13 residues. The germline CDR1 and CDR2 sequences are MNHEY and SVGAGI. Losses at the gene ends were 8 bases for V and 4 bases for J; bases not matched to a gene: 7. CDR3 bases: TGTGCCAGCGCCCCCGCAGGGGGCTATGGCTACACCTTC. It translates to CASAPAGGYGYTF.

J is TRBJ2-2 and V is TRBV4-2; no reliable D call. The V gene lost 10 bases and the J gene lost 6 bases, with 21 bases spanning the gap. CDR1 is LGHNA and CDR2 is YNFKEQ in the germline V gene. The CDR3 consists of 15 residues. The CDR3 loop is CATSRRVEASGELFF. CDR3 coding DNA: TGTGCCACCTCTCGACGGGTAGAGGCGTCCGGGGAGCTGTTTTTT.

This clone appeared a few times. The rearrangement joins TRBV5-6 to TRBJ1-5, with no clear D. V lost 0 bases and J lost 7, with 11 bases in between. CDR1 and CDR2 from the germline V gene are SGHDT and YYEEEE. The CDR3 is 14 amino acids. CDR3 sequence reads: CASSLAGLHQPQHF. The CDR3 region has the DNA TGTGCCAGCAGCTTGGCAGGACTTCACCAGCCCCAGCATTTT. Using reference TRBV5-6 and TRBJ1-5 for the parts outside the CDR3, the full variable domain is DAGVTQSPTHLIKTRGQQVTLRCSPKSGHDTVSWYQQALGQGPQFIFQYYEEEERQRGNFPDRFSGHQFPNYSSELNVNALLLGDSALYLCASSLAGLHQPQHFGDGTRLSIL.

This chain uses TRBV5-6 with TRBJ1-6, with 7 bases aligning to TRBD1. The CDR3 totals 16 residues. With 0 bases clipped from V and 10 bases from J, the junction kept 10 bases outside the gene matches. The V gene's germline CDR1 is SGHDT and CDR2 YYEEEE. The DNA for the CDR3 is TGTGCCAGCAGCTTGGCCCCCGCAGGGGGAAACTCACCCCTCCACTTT. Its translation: CASSLAPAGGNSPLHF.

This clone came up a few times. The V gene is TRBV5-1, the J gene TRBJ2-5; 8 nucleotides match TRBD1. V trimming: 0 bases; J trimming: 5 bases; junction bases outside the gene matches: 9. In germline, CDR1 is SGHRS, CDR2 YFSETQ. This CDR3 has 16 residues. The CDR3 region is CASSLVGRGQVETQYF. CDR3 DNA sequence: TGCGCCAGCAGCTTGGTAGGCAGGGGGCAGGTGGAGACCCAGTACTTC. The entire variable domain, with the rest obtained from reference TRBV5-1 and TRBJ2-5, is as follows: KAGVTQTPRYLIKTRGQQVTLSCSPISGHRSVSWYQQTPGQGLQFLFEYFSETQRNKGNFPGRFSGRQFSNSRSEMNVSTLELGDSALYLCASSLVGRGQVETQYFGPGTRLLVL.

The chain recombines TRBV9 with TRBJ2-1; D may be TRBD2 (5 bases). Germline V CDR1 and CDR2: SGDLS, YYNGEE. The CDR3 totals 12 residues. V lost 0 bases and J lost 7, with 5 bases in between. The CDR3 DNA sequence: TGTGCCAGCAGCGTAGCGGGGAATGAGCAGTTCTTC. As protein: CASSVAGNEQFF.

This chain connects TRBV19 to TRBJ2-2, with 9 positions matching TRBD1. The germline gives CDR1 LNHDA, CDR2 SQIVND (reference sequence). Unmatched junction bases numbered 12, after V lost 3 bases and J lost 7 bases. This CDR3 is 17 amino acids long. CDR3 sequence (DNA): TGTGCCAGTAGTATGTATAGGGACAGGGACACACGCGGGGAGCTGTTTTTT. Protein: CASSMYRDRDTRGELFF.

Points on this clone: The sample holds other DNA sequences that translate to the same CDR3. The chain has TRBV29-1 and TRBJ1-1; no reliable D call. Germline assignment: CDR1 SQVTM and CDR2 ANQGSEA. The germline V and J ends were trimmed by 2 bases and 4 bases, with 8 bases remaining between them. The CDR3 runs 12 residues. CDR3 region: CSVERGSTEAFF. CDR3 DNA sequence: TGCAGCGTTGAAAGAGGAAGCACTGAAGCTTTCTTT.

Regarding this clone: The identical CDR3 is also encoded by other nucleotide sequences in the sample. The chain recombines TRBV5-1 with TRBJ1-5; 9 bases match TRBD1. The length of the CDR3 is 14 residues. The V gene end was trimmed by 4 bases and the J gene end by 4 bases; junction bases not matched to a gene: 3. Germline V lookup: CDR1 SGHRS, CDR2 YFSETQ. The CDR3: CASSPGQGNQPQHF. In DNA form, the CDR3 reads TGCGCCAGCAGCCCCGGACAGGGGAATCAGCCCCAGCATTTT.

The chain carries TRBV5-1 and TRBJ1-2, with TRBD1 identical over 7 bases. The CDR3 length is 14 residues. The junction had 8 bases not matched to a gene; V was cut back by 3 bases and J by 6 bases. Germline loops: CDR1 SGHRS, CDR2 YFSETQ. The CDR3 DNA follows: TGCGCCAGCAGCTCACTTGGGGGGACAGATGGCTACACCTTC. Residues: CASSSLGGTDGYTF.

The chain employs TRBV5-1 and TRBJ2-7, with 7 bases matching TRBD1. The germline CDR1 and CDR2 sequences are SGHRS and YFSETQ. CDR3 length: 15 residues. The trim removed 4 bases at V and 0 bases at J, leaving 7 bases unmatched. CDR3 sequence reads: CASSPRQGSSYEQYF. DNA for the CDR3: TGCGCCAGCAGCCCAAGACAGGGCAGCTCCTACGAGCAGTACTTC.

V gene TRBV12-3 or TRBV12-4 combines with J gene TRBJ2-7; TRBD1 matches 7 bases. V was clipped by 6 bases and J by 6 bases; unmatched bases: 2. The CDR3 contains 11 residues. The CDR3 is CASSDRAEQYF. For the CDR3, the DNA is TGTGCCAGCAGCGACAGGGCCGAGCAGTACTTC.

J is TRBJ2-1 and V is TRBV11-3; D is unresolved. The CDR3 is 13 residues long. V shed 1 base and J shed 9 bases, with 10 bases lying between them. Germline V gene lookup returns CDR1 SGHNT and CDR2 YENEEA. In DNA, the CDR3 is TGTGCCAGCAGCTTAGCGGAGCTTAGTGAGCAGTTCTTC. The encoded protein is CASSLAELSEQFF.

This CDR3 reads CASSEGTSLPRGDTQYF. In nucleotides, the CDR3 is TGTGCCAGCAGTGAAGGGACTTCCCTCCCTAGGGGAGATACGCAGTATTTT. The J gene is TRBJ2-3, the V gene TRBV25-1; tentatively, D is TRBD2 (6 bases). V was trimmed by 2 bases and J by 5 bases, leaving 20 bases between them. Germline CDR1 MGHDK, CDR2 SYGVNS. The CDR3 runs 17 residues.

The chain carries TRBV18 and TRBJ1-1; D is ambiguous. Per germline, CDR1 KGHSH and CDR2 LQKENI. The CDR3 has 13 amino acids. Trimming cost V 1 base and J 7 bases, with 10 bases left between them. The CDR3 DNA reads TGTGCCAGCTCACCACTTATCGCGAGTGAAGCTTTCTTT. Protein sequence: CASSPLIASEAFF.

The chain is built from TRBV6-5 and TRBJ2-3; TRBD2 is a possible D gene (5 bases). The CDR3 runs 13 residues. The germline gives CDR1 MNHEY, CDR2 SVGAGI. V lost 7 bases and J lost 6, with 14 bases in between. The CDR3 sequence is CASMRTQRDTQYF. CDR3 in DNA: TGTGCCAGCATGCGGACTCAAAGGGATACGCAGTATTTT.

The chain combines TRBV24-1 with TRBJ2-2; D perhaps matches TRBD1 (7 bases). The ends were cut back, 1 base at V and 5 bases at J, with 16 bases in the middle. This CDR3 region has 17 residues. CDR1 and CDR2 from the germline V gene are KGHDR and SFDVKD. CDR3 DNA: TGTGCCACCAGTGATTTAAGGAGGGGGCCAGAGACCGGGGAGCTGTTTTTT. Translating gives CATSDLRRGPETGELFF.

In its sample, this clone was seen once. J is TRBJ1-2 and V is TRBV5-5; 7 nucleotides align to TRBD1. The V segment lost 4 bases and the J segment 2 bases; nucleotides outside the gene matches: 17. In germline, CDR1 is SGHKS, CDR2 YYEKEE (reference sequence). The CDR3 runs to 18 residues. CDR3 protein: CASSGTGRDSKRNYGYTF. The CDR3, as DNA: TGTGCCAGCAGCGGAACAGGACGGGACAGTAAACGAAACTATGGCTACACCTTC.

Here the CDR3 reads CASSPGIGNQPQHF. The DNA of the CDR3 is TGCGCCAGCAGCCCGGGAATTGGCAATCAGCCCCAGCATTTT. The J gene is TRBJ1-5, the V gene TRBV5-1; D not certain. The CDR3 has 14 residues. The V end lost 4 bases, the J end lost 2 bases, and 10 bases lay between the germline ends. The germline V gene encodes CDR1 SGHRS and CDR2 YFSETQ.

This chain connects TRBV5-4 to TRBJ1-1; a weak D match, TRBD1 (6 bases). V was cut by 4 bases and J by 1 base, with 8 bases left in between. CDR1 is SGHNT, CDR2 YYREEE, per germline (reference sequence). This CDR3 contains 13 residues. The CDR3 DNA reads TGTGCCAGCAGCAGGGACACGAACACTGAAGCTTTCTTT. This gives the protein CASSRDTNTEAFF. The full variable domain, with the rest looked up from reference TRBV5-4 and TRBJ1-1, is ETGVTQSPTHLIKTRGQQVTLRCSSQSGHNTVSWYQQALGQGPQFIFQYYREEENGRGNFPPRFSGLQFPNYSSELNVNALELDDSALYLCASSRDTNTEAFFGQGTRLTVV.

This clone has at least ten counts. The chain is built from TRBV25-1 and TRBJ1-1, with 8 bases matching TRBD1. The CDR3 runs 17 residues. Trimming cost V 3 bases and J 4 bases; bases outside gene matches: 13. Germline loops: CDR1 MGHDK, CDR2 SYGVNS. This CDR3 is CASSDGSWEDRVTEAFF. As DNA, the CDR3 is TGTGCCAGCAGTGACGGTTCGTGGGAGGACAGGGTCACTGAAGCTTTCTTT.